This TCR beta chain is drawn from a study of cytomegalovirus exposure and HLA in healthy donors. Findings and caveats of the study: According to the study, roughly 180 TCR beta chains were cytomegalovirus-associated.

Concerning this clone: No antigen is known for it.

Produced via immunoSEQ multiplex PCR; TCRdb's table is partial and in-frame only. The sample contains some 170,000 clones, 70% to 90% of which appear only once. The clonotype originates from a young woman in good health and CMV-seronegative. Specimen: PBMCs.

The CDR3 region is CASSTQGGAETQYF. The CDR3 nucleotides are TGTGCCAGTAGTACACAGGGGGGCGCAGAGACCCAGTACTTC. The chain employs TRBV19 and TRBJ2-5; the match to TRBD1 covers 8 bases. The CDR3 has 14 residues. V shed 4 bases, J shed 4 bases, and the junction held 5 bases outside the gene matches. The germline CDR1 and CDR2 sequences are LNHDA and SQIVND (reference sequence).